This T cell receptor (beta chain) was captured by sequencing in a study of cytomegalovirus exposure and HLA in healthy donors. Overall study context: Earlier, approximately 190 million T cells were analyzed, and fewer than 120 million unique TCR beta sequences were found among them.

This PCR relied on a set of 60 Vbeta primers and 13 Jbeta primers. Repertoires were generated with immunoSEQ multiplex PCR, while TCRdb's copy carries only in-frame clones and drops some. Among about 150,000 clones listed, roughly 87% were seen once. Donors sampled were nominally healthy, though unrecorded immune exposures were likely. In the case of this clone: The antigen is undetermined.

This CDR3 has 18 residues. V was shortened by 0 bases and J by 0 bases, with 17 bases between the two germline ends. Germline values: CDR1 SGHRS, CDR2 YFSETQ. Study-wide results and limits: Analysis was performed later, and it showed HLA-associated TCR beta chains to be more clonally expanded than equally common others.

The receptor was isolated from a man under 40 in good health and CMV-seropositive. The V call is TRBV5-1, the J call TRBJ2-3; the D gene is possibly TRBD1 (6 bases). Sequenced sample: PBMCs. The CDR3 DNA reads TGCGCCAGCAGCTTGGCAGGGGTTCGTGCCTCTAGCACAGATACGCAGTATTTT. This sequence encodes CASSLAGVRASSTDTQYF.